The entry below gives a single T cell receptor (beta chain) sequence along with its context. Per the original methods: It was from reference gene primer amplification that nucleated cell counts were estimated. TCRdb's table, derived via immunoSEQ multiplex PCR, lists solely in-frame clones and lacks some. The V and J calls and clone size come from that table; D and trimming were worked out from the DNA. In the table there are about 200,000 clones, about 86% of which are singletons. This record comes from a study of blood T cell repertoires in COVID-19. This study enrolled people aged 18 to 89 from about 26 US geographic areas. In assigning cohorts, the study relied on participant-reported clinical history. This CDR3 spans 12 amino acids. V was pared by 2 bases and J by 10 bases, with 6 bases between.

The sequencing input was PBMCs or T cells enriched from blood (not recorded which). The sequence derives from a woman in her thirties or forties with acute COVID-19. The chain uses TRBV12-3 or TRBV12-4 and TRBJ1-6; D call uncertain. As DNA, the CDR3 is TGTGCCAGCAGTTTACAACGGTCACCCCTCCACTTT. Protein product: CASSLQRSPLHF.